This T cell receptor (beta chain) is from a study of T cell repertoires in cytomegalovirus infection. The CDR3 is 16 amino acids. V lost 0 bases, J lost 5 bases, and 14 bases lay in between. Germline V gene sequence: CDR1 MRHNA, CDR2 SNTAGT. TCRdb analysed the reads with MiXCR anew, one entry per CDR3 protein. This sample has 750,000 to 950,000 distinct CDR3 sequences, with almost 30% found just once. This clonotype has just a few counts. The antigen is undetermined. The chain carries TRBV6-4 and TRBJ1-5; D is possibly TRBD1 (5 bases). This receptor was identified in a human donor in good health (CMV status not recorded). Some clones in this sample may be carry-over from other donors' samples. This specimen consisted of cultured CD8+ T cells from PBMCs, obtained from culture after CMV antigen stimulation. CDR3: CASSDSPERDYQPQHF. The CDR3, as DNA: TGTGCCAGCAGTGACTCCCCGGAGAGGGACTATCAGCCCCAGCATTTT.